Below, 10 T cell receptor beta chains from the same sample are listed, as sequenced in a study of cytomegalovirus exposure and HLA in healthy donors. The PCR ran on 60 Vbeta and 13 Jbeta primers. Using immunoSEQ multiplex PCR, the repertoire was profiled, and TCRdb retains in-frame clones only, with some absent. The sample has approximately 210,000 clones; about four fifths are singletons. Sequencing was performed on PBMCs. The receptors come from a woman between 50 and 59 years old in good health and CMV-seropositive.

The chain has TRBV29-1 and TRBJ1-4; D may be TRBD1 (5 bases). Per germline, CDR1 SQVTM and CDR2 ANQGSEA. The CDR3 is 12 residues long. Trimming pared 7 bases from V and 4 bases from J, leaving 10 bases between. The CDR3 DNA reads TGCAGCGCCGGGGGACTTAATGAAAAACTGTTTTTT. Its protein product is CSAGGLNEKLFF.

The V and J genes are TRBV5-4 and TRBJ2-7, with 12 positions matching TRBD1. The CDR3 covers 16 residues. The V gene's germline CDR1 is SGHNT and CDR2 YYREEE (reference sequence). V lost 4 bases to trimming and J lost 5 bases; unmatched junction nucleotides: 10. CDR3 protein: CASSLPPGQGADEQYF. Here the CDR3 DNA reads TGTGCCAGCAGCCTACCACCGGGACAGGGGGCGGACGAGCAGTACTTC.

With regard to this clone: The sample holds other DNA sequences that translate to the same CDR3. The rearrangement uses TRBV7-2 and TRBJ2-2; TRBD2 matches 7 bases. The germline V gene encodes CDR1 SGHTA and CDR2 FQGNSA. This CDR3 is 16 amino acids long. The V and J ends lost 1 base and 0 bases, in that order; junction bases with no gene match: 2. The CDR3 sequence: CASSLVGGANTGELFF. In DNA form, the CDR3 reads TGTGCCAGCAGCTTAGTTGGGGGGGCGAACACCGGGGAGCTGTTTTTT.

This clone was observed a few times. The V gene is TRBV19, the J gene TRBJ1-4; D is unresolved. Per germline, CDR1 LNHDA and CDR2 SQIVND (reference sequence). CDR3 length: 12 residues. Trimming removed 8 bases at V and 14 bases at J, with 18 bases between. CDR3 in amino acids: CASPGEPRCLFF. The CDR3 DNA reads TGTGCCAGTCCCGGGGAGCCCCGTTGCCTGTTTTTT. Complete variable domain (other parts from reference TRBV19 and TRBJ1-4): DGGITQSPKYLFRKEGQNVTLSCEQNLNHDAMYWYRQDPGQGLRLIYYSQIVNDFQKGDIAEGYSVSREKKESFPLTVTSAQKNPTAFYLCASPGEPRCLFFGSGTQLSVL.

The J gene is TRBJ1-4, the V gene TRBV6-1; the D is unclear. Germline CDR1 is MNHNS and CDR2 is SASEGT. V lost 1 base to trimming and J lost 4 bases, with 7 bases between them. This CDR3 is built from 14 residues. CDR3 nucleotide sequence: TGTGCCAGCAGTGAAGGGCACATTAATGAAAAACTGTTTTTT. It codes for CASSEGHINEKLFF.

J is TRBJ1-6 and V is TRBV18, with D perhaps matching TRBD1 (6 bases). Trimming took 6 bases from V and 5 from J, leaving 14 bases between them. The V gene's germline CDR1 is KGHSH and CDR2 LQKENI. The length of the CDR3 is 15 residues. The CDR3 region has the DNA TGTGCCAGCTCGCCCACAGGGTCGGATAATTCACCCCTCCACTTT. Encoded protein: CASSPTGSDNSPLHF.

The V call is TRBV7-9, the J call TRBJ1-5; D is uncertain. From germline, CDR1 is SEHNR and CDR2 FQNEAQ (reference sequence). The CDR3 extends over 16 amino acids. V was pared by 4 bases and J by 3 bases, with 16 bases between. The CDR3 nucleotides are TGTGCCAGCAGCTACGGAGTCAGCAACGCCAATCAGCCCCAGCATTTT. This codes for CASSYGVSNANQPQHF.

The chain's CDR3 is CASSFSGITEAFF. The CDR3 DNA reads as TGTGCCAGCAGTTTTTCAGGGATCACTGAAGCTTTCTTT. The chain couples TRBV27 to TRBJ1-1; D is possibly TRBD1 (5 bases). The V gene lost 3 bases and the J gene lost 4 bases, with 9 bases spanning the gap. This CDR3 region has 13 residues. Per germline, CDR1 MNHEY and CDR2 SMNVEV (reference sequence).

This clone was counted a single time. The CDR3 protein is CASSLGGGVNEKLFF. The CDR3 DNA reads TGTGCCAGCAGTTTAGGGGGGGGAGTGAATGAAAAACTGTTTTTT. The chain joins TRBV28 to TRBJ1-4; TRBD1 is a possible D gene (5 bases). CDR3 length equals 15 residues. V dropped 2 bases and J dropped 5 bases, with 12 bases sitting between them. Germline V lookup: CDR1 MDHEN, CDR2 SYDVKM. The full variable domain, completed using reference TRBV28 and TRBJ1-4, is DVKVTQSSRYLVKRTGEKVFLECVQDMDHENMFWYRQDPGLGLRLIYFSYDVKMKEKGDIPEGYSVSREKKERFSLILESASTNQTSMYLCASSLGGGVNEKLFFGSGTQLSVL.

This chain uses TRBV28 with TRBJ2-7, with TRBD1 matching 9 bases. V lost 2 bases to trimming and J lost 2 bases; unmatched junction nucleotides: 7. The germline CDR1 and CDR2 sequences are MDHEN and SYDVKM. CDR3 length equals 16 residues. The CDR3 loop reads CASSLTRDRATYEQYF. The CDR3, as DNA: TGTGCCAGCAGTTTAACCCGGGACAGGGCTACCTACGAGCAGTACTTC.